The rows below give T cell receptor beta chains drawn from one sample of a study of T cell repertoires in cytomegalovirus infection. Which antigens these TCRs recognize remains unknown. TCRdb re-called the reads with MiXCR, one entry per CDR3 protein. The sample contains some 940,000 distinct CDR3 sequences, around 32% of which appear only once. This specimen was cultured CD8+ T cells from PBMCs, taken from culture after CMV antigen stimulation. The receptors originated from a human donor in good health (CMV status not recorded). Some clones in this sample may be carry-over from other donors' samples. The CDR3 runs from the conserved cysteine through the conserved F or W. D genes are given only for firm matches. Expanded clones are given a class, and other clones once, few, many or no size at all.

. TRBJ1-5 TRBV7-6 many 15 CASSLGARGSQPQHF TGTGCCAGCAGCTTAGGTGCTAGGGGTTCCCAGCCCCAGCATTTT
. TRBJ2-4 TRBV2 once 15 CASSEQVKAKNIQYF TGTGCCAGCAGTGAACAGGTCAAAGCCAAAAACATTCAGTACTTC
. TRBJ1-2 TRBV19 . 13 CASSIAGARGYTF TGTGCCAGTAGTATTGCAGGGGCGCGCGGCTACACCTTC
. TRBJ2-3 TRBV19 few 15 CASNPTALTADTQYF TGTGCCAGTAACCCGACAGCACTGACCGCAGATACGCAGTATTTT
. TRBJ1-4 TRBV7-9 few 12 CATPSVEEKLFF TGTGCCACCCCTTCGGTAGAGGAAAAACTGTTTTTT
TRBD1 TRBJ1-2 TRBV7-8 many 15 CASSYTTGGDYGYTF TGTGCCAGCAGCTACACGACAGGGGGCGACTATGGCTACACCTTC
. TRBJ1-2 TRBV7-8 few 15 CASSLARHGTYGYTF TGTGCCAGCAGCTTAGCAAGACACGGAACCTATGGCTACACCTTC
. TRBJ2-1 TRBV19 few 14 CASSTYSSYNEQFF TGTGCCAGTAGTACGTATTCCTCCTACAATGAGCAGTTCTTC
. TRBJ1-1 TRBV7-9 many 15 CASRLAPGNPTEAFF TGTGCCAGCAGATTAGCTCCAGGGAATCCCACTGAAGCTTTCTTT
TRBD1 TRBJ1-5 TRBV15 . 15 CATSNRQGVNQPQHF TGTGCCACCAGCAATCGACAGGGAGTTAATCAGCCCCAGCATTTT
TRBD1 TRBJ1-1 TRBV3-1 . 15 CASSQDLTGPTEAFF TGTGCCAGCAGCCAAGACTTGACAGGGCCCACTGAAGCTTTCTTT
. TRBJ1-5 TRBV15 few 14 CATSRDRVDQPQHF TGTGCCACCAGCAGAGACAGGGTGGACCAGCCCCAGCATTTT
. TRBJ1-1 TRBV27 few 12 CASMRGDTEAFF TGTGCCAGCATGAGAGGGGACACTGAAGCTTTCTTT
TRBD1 TRBJ2-3 TRBV27 few 17 CASSFGIGTGSGDTQYF TGTGCCAGCAGTTTTGGAATCGGGACAGGGTCGGGGGATACGCAGTATTTT
. TRBJ1-2 TRBV12-3/TRBV12-4 few 13 CASSFRDPFGYTF TGTGCCAGCAGTTTTAGAGATCCGTTCGGCTACACCTTC